The 4 T cell receptor beta chains in this list originate from one sample, sequenced in a study of cytomegalovirus exposure and HLA in healthy donors. It was with 60 Vbeta and 13 Jbeta primers that the PCR ran. The assay was immunoSEQ multiplex PCR, and TCRdb's table has in-frame clones only and misses some. The table counts around 100,000 clones; 3% to 3.5% lies in the top ten. Sequenced material: PBMCs. All receptors come from a woman in her 30s in good health and CMV-seronegative.

The CDR3 bases are TGTGCCTGTCGGGACAGGGATCAGCCCCAGCATTTT. Translating it yields CACRDRDQPQHF. The chain links TRBV30 to TRBJ1-5; 9 positions match TRBD1. J was trimmed by 5 bases and V by 6 bases; bases with no gene match: 2. Germline loops: CDR1 GTSNPN, CDR2 SVGIG (reference sequence). This CDR3 is built from 12 residues.

This chain joins TRBV5-8 and TRBJ2-2; 14 bases match TRBD2. CDR1 is SGHTS, CDR2 YDEGEE, per germline. CDR3 length equals 18 residues. Trimming removed 2 bases from V and 0 bases from J; junction bases left unmatched: 3. CDR3 sequence: CASSFGLAGGANTGELFF. Here the CDR3 DNA reads TGTGCCAGCAGCTTCGGACTAGCGGGGGGCGCGAACACCGGGGAGCTGTTTTTT.

On this clone itself: This specimen includes other DNA sequences encoding the same CDR3. The chain is built from TRBV7-9 and TRBJ2-7; maybe TRBD1 (6 bases). With 4 bases removed from V and 3 bases from J, the gap between germline ends came to 7 bases. CDR1 is SEHNR, CDR2 FQNEAQ, per germline (reference sequence). The CDR3 runs 12 residues. CDR3 loop: CASSSQGYEQYF. CDR3 sequence (DNA): TGTGCCAGCAGCTCACAGGGCTACGAGCAGTACTTC.

The V gene is TRBV27, the J gene TRBJ1-1, with D possibly being TRBD1 (5 bases). Per germline, CDR1 MNHEY and CDR2 SMNVEV (reference sequence). The CDR3 is 12 amino acids. V was shortened by 5 bases and J by 10 bases, with 14 bases between the two germline ends. The CDR3 coding sequence is TGTGCCAGCAGTCCCCATGCGGGGGGAGCTTTCTTT. Translating it yields CASSPHAGGAFF.